This T cell receptor beta chain originates from a study of T cell responses to AZD1222 COVID-19 vaccine. The overall study: Researchers grouped second doses given at about 4 or about 12 weeks into one pool.

The CDR3 loop spans 12 amino acids. CDR1 and CDR2 (germline): MDHEN, SYDVKM. After removal of 6 bases from V and 10 bases from J, the junction contained 1 base not matched to a gene. TCRdb keeps only in-frame clones here, not all; method: immunoSEQ multiplex PCR. The sample records over 120,000 clones, over 90% being singletons. Concerning this clone itself: Its specificity is not known.

Findings and limits, study-wide: Spike-specific TCRs gained breadth and depth after people received two AZD1222 doses. As reported, nearly half of all spike-specific TCRs target variant regions that are unmutated.

The chain carries TRBV28 and TRBJ1-6, with 9 bases fitting TRBD1. Specimen: peripheral blood, collected on day 0 of AZD1222 vaccination. The sequence derives from an adult in good health. The DNA for the CDR3 is TGTGCCAGCAGGACAGGGGGGTCACCCCTCCACTTT. Its protein product is CASRTGGSPLHF.